The 10 T cell receptor beta chains presented below share a single source sample, sequenced in a study of shared clonotypes between healthy human individuals. The repertoire was sequenced with immunoSEQ multiplex PCR; TCRdb's copy has only in-frame clones and lacks some. The table shows approximately 1,000,000 clones, with about 80% occurring only once. Sequenced: memory CD4+ T cells from PBMCs. Subset in this sample: CD45RA-negative fraction. The receptor set was obtained from a man younger than 35 in good health. Some clones in this sample may be carry-over from other donors' samples.

The chain couples TRBV2 to TRBJ1-5; the D gene is possibly TRBD1 (6 bases). The germline V and J ends were trimmed by 6 bases and 9 bases, with 18 bases remaining between them. Germline-derived CDR1 and CDR2 are SNHLY and FYNNEI. The CDR3 totals 14 residues. CDR3 in amino acids: CASSGTGIVAPQHF. In DNA form, the CDR3 reads TGTGCCAGCAGCGGTACAGGGATAGTAGCGCCCCAGCATTTT.

The chain joins TRBV5-1 to TRBJ2-2; tentative D call: TRBD1 (5 bases). V was shortened by 3 bases and J by 3 bases, with 12 bases between the two germline ends. Germline V gene lookup returns CDR1 SGHRS and CDR2 YFSETQ. The CDR3 runs to 15 residues. The CDR3 DNA reads TGCGCCAGCAGCTCAACTTCGACAGACACCGGGGAGCTGTTTTTT. Translation: CASSSTSTDTGELFF.

V gene TRBV9 combines with J gene TRBJ2-5; the D is unclear. The V gene's germline CDR1 is SGDLS and CDR2 YYNGEE. The CDR3 length is 15 residues. Trimming removed 0 bases at V and 5 bases at J, with 14 bases between. The DNA of the CDR3 is TGTGCCAGCAGCGTAGGAACCGGGCTTTGGGAGACCCAGTACTTC. Residues: CASSVGTGLWETQYF.

The chain carries TRBV5-4 and TRBJ1-1; tentatively, D is TRBD1 (6 bases). The V gene's germline CDR1 is SGHNT and CDR2 YYREEE (reference sequence). Trimming pared 3 bases from V and 3 bases from J, leaving 15 bases between. The CDR3 runs 15 residues. The CDR3 sequence: CASSSGQRRDTEAFF. CDR3 sequence (DNA): TGTGCCAGCAGCTCGGGACAACGGAGGGACACTGAAGCTTTCTTT.

V is TRBV5-1 and J is TRBJ2-7, with D perhaps matching TRBD2 (6 bases). The V gene lost 0 bases and the J gene lost 1 base, with 11 bases spanning the gap. The CDR3 is 15 residues long. CDR1 and CDR2 from the germline V gene are SGHRS and YFSETQ. CDR3 residues: CASSLAEGSSYEQYF. The CDR3 DNA reads TGCGCCAGCAGCTTGGCGGAGGGTAGTTCCTACGAGCAGTACTTC.

The CDR3 DNA sequence: TGTGCCAGCAGCCCCCAGGGTAACGAGCAGTACTTC. It encodes CASSPQGNEQYF. The chain employs TRBV7-9 and TRBJ2-7, with TRBD1 as a possible D gene (5 bases). This CDR3 has 12 amino acids. Germline loops: CDR1 SEHNR, CDR2 FQNEAQ (reference sequence). Trimming shortened V by 5 bases and J by 5 bases, and 10 bases separated the two germline ends.

The table lists this clone with a few counts. The chain joins TRBV28 to TRBJ1-2; 8 bases are shared with TRBD1. CDR1 and CDR2 (germline): MDHEN, SYDVKM. This CDR3 comprises 15 residues. The V gene end was trimmed by 5 bases and the J gene end by 3 bases; junction bases not matched to a gene: 8. CDR3 sequence (DNA): TGTGCCAGCAGTCCAACGACAGGGGATTACTATGGCTACACCTTC. It translates to CASSPTTGDYYGYTF.

The chain is built from TRBV7-8 and TRBJ1-1; D uncertain. The V gene lost 2 bases and the J gene lost 5 bases, with 15 bases spanning the gap. The CDR3 sequence is 15 residues long. CDR1 and CDR2 from the germline V gene are SGHVS and FQNEAQ. In DNA form, the CDR3 reads TGTGCCAGCAGCTTAAGGTCGGGGTGGAGGACTGAAGCTTTCTTT. Translated: CASSLRSGWRTEAFF.

This clone was seen only once. The chain joins TRBV5-4 to TRBJ2-3; D is undetermined. Between the trimmed V and J ends, which lost 4 bases and 5 bases, there was a span of 11 bases. This CDR3 is 13 amino acids long. Germline CDR1 is SGHNT and CDR2 is YYREEE (reference sequence). The CDR3 is CASSPYLGDTQYF. In DNA form, the CDR3 reads TGTGCCAGCAGCCCGTACCTGGGAGATACGCAGTATTTT.

The chain carries TRBV7-6 and TRBJ2-6, with no clear D. The CDR3 covers 14 residues. Between the trimmed V and J ends, which lost 6 bases and 0 bases, there was a span of 6 bases. Germline CDR1 and CDR2: SGHVS and FNYEAQ. CDR3 amino acids: CASRFNSGANVLTF. The CDR3, as DNA: TGTGCCAGCAGGTTCAACTCTGGGGCCAACGTCCTGACTTTC.